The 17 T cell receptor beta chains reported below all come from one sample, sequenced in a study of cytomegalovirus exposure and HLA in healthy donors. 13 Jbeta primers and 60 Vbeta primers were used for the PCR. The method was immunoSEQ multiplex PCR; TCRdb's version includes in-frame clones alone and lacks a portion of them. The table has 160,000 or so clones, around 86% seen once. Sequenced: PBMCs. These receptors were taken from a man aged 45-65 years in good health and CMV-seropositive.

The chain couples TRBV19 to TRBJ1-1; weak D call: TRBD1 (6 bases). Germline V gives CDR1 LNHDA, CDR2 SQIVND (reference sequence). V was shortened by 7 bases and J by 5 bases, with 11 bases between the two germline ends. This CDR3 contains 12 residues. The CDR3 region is CASTPQGTEAFF. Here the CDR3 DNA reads TGTGCCAGTACCCCACAGGGTACTGAAGCTTTCTTT.

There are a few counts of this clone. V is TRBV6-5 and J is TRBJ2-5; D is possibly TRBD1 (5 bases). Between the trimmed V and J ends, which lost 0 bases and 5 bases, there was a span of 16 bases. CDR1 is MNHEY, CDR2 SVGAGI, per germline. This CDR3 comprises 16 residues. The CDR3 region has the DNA TGTGCCAGCAGTTACTCGAAGTTGTGGGGCGGCGAGACCCAGTACTTC. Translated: CASSYSKLWGGETQYF.

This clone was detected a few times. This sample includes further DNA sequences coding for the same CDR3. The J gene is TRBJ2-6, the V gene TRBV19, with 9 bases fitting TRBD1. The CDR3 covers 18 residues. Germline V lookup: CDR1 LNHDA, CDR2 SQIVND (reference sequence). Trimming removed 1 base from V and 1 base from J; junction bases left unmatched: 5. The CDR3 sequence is CASSIVGQGSSGANVLTF. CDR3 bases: TGTGCCAGTAGTATAGTGGGACAGGGAAGTTCTGGGGCCAACGTCCTGACTTTC.

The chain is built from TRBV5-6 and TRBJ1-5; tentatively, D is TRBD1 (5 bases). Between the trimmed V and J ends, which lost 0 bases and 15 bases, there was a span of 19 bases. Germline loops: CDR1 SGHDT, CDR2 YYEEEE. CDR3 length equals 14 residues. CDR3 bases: TGTGCCAGCAGCTTGGGGGACTCTATCAGCCTTCTGCATTTT. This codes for CASSLGDSISLLHF.

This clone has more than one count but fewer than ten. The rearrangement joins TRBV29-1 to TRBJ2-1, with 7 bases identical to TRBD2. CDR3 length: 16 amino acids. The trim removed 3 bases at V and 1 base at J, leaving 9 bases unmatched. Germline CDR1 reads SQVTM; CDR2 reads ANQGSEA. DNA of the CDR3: TGCAGCGTTGATCGCGGGGGTGGTTTATCCTACAATGAGCAGTTCTTC. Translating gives CSVDRGGGLSYNEQFF.

CDR3 bases: TGTGCCAGCAGCTTAAGGAGTTTGGGCACAGATACGCAGTATTTT. This gives the protein CASSLRSLGTDTQYF. The chain is built from TRBV7-2 and TRBJ2-3, with no clear D. Germline loops: CDR1 SGHTA, CDR2 FQGNSA. The CDR3 extends over 15 amino acids. Deletions cut 2 bases from V and 1 base from J, with 10 bases between.

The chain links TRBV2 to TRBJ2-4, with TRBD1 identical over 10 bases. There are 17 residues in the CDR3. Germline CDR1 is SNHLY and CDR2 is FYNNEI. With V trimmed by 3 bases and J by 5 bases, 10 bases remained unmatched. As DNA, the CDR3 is TGTGCCAGCAGTGATTCGTCGGGACAGGGGTACGAAAACATTCAGTACTTC. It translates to CASSDSSGQGYENIQYF.

CDR3 sequence reads: CASSPLAGVVPDTQYF. CDR3 in DNA: TGCGCCAGCAGCCCCTTAGCGGGAGTGGTCCCAGATACGCAGTATTTT. The chain couples TRBV5-1 to TRBJ2-3, with 9 bases fitting TRBD2. Germline CDR1 is SGHRS and CDR2 is YFSETQ. V shed 4 bases and J 4 bases; nucleotides not matched to a gene: 10. The CDR3 is 16 residues long.

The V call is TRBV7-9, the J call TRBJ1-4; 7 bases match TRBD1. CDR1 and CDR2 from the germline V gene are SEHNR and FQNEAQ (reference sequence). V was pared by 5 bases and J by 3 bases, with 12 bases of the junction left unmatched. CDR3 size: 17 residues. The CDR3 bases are TGTGCCAGCAGCCGAGACAGGGTCCCATCCGCTAATGAAAAACTGTTTTTT. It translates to CASSRDRVPSANEKLFF. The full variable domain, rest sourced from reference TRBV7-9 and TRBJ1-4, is DTGVSQNPRHKITKRGQNVTFRCDPISEHNRLYWYRQTLGQGPEFLTYFQNEAQLEKSRLLSDRFSAERPKGSFSTLEIQRTEQGDSAMYLCASSRDRVPSANEKLFFGSGTQLSVL.

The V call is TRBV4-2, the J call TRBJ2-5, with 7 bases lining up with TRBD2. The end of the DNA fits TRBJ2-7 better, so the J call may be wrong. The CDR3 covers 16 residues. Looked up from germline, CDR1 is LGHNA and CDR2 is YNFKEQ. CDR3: CASSQALASGPYEQYF. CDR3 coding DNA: TGTGCCAGCAGCCAAGCGCTGGCTAGCGGCCCCTACGAGCAGTACTTC.

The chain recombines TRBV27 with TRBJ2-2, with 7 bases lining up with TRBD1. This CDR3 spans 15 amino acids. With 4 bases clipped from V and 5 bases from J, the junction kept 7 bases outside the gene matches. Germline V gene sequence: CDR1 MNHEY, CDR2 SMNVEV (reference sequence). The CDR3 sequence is CASSSRQGQTGELFF. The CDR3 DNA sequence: TGTGCCAGCAGTTCCCGACAGGGTCAAACCGGGGAGCTGTTTTTT.

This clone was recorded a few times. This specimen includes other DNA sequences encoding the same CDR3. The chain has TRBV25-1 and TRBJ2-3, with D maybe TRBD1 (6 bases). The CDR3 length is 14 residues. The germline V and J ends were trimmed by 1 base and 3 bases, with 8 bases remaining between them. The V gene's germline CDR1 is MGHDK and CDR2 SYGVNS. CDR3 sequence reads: CASSEFRGTDTQYF. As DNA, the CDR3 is TGTGCCAGCAGTGAATTCAGGGGAACAGATACGCAGTATTTT.

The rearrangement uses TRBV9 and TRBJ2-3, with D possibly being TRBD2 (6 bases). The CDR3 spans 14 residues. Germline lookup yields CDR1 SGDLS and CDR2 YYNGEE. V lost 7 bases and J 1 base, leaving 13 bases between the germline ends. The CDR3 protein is CASPGGARTDTQYF. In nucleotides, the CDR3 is TGTGCCAGCCCCGGGGGAGCCCGCACAGATACGCAGTATTTT.

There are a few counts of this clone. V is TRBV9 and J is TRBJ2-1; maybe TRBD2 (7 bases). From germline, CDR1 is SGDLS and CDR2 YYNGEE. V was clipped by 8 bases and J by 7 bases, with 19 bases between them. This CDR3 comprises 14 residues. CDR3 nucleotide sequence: TGTGCCAGTGGGGGAAGGGGGGGCCAAAATGAGCAGTTCTTC. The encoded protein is CASGGRGGQNEQFF.

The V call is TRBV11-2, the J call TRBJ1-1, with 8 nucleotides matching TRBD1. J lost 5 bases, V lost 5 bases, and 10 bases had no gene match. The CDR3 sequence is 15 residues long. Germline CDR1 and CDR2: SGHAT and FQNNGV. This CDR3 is CASSLLRGRGTEAFF. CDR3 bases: TGTGCCAGCAGCCTCCTCAGGGGGCGCGGGACTGAAGCTTTCTTT.

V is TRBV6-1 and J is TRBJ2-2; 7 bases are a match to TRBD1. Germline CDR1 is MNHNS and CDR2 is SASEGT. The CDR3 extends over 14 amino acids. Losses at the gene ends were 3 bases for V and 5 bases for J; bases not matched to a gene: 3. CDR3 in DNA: TGTGCCAGCAGTGACCAGGGGGAAACCGGGGAGCTGTTTTTT. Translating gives CASSDQGETGELFF.

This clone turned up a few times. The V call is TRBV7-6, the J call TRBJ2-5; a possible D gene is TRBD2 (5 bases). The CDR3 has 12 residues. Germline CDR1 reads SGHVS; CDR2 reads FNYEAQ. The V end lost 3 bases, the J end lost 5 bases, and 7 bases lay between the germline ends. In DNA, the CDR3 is TGTGCCAGCAGCTTGTGGGAGGAGACCCAGTACTTC. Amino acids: CASSLWEETQYF.